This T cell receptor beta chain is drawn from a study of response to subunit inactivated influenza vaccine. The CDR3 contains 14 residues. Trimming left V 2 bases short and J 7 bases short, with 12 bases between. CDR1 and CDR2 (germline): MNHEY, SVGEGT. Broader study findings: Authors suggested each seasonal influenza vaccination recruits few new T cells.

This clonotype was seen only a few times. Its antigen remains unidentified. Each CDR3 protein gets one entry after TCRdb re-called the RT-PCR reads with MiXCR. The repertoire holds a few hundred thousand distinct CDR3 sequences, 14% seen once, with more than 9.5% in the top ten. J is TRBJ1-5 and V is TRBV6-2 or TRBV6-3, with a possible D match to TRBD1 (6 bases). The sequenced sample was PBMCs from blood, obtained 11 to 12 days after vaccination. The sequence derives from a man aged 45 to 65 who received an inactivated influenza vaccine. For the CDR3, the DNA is TGTGCCAGCAGTTACCAGGGGCGTAGCCAGCCCCAGCATTTT. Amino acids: CASSYQGRSQPQHF.